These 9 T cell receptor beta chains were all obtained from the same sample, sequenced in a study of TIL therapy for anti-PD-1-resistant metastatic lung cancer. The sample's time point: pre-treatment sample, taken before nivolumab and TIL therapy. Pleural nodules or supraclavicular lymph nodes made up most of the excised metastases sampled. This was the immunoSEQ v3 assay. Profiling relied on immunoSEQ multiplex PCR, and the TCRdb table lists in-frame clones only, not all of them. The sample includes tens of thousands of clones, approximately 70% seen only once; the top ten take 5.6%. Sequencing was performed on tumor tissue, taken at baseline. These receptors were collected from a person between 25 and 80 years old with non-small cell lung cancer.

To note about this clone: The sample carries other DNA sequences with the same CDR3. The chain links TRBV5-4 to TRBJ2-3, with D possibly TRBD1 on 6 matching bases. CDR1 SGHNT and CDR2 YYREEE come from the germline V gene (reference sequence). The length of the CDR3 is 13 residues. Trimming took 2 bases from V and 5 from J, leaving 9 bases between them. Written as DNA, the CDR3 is TGTGCCAGCAGCTTAGGGGGAGTAGATACGCAGTATTTT. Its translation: CASSLGGVDTQYF.

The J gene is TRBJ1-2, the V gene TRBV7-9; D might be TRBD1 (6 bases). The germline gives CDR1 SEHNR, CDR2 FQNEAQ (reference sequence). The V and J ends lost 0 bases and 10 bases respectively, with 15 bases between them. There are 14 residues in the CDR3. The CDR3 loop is CASSLAWGGPNYTF. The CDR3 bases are TGTGCCAGCAGCTTAGCCTGGGGGGGCCCTAACTACACCTTC.

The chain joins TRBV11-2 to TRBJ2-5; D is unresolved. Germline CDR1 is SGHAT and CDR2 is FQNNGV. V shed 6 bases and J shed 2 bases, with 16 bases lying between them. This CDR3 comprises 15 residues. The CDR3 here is CASSYVFDSQETQYF. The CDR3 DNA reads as TGTGCCAGCAGTTACGTATTCGATTCACAAGAGACCCAGTACTTC.

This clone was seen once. Here the CDR3 reads CASSLWTGLDGTQYF. The CDR3 DNA sequence: TGTGCCAGCAGCTTGTGGACTGGTCTGGACGGGACCCAGTACTTC. This rearrangement joins TRBV7-8 to TRBJ2-5, with a possible D match to TRBD2 (5 bases). This CDR3 contains 15 residues. V was clipped by 3 bases and J by 7 bases, with 18 bases between them. Germline V gene data show CDR1 as SGHVS and CDR2 as FQNEAQ.

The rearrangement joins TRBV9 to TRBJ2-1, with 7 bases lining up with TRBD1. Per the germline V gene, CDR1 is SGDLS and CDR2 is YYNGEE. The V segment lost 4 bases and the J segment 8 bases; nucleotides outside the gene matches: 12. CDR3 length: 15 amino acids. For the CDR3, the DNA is TGTGCCAGCAGCATTCTTCCACAGGGGTTTGATGAGCAGTTCTTC. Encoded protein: CASSILPQGFDEQFF.

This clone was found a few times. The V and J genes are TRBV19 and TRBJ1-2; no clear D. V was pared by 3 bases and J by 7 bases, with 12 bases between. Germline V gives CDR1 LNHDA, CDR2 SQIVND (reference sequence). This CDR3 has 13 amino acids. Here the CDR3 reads CASSMIQRFGYTF. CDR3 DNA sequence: TGTGCCAGTAGTATGATACAGAGGTTTGGCTACACCTTC. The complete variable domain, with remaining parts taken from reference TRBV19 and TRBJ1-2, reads DGGITQSPKYLFRKEGQNVTLSCEQNLNHDAMYWYRQDPGQGLRLIYYSQIVNDFQKGDIAEGYSVSREKKESFPLTVTSAQKNPTAFYLCASSMIQRFGYTFGSGTRLTVV.

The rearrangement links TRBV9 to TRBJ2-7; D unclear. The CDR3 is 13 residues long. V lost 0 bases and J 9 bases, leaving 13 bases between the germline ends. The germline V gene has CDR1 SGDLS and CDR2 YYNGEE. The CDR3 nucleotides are TGTGCCAGCAGCGTAGTACCGTCCGAAGGGCAGTACTTC. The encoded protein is CASSVVPSEGQYF.

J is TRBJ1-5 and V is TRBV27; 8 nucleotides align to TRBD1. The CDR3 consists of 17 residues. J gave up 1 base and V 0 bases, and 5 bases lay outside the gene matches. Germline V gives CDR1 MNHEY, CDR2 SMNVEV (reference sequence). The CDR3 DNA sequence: TGTGCCAGCAGTTTATCAGGACAGGGAGGGAGCAATCAGCCCCAGCATTTT. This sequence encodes CASSLSGQGGSNQPQHF.

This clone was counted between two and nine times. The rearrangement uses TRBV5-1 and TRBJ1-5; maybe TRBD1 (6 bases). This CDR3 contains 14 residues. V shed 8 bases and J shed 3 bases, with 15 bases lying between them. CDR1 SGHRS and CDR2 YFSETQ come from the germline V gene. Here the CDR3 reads CASKPDRNNQPQHF. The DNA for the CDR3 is TGCGCCAGTAAACCCGACAGGAACAATCAGCCCCAGCATTTT.